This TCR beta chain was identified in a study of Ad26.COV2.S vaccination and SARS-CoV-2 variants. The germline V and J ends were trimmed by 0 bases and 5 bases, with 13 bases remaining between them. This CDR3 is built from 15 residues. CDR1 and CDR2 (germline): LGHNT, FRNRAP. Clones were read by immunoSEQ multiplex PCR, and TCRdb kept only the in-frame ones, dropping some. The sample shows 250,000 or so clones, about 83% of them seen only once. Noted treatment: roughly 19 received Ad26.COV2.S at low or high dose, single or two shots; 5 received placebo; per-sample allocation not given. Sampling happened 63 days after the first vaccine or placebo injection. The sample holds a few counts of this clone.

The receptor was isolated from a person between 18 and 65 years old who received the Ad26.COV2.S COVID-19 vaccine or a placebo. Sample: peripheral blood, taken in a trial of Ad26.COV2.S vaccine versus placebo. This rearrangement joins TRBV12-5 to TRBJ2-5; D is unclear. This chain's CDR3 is CASGLVEWASETQYF. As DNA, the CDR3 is TGTGCTAGTGGTTTGGTGGAGTGGGCCAGCGAGACCCAGTACTTC.